A single sample is the source of the 14 T cell receptor beta chains below, sequenced in a study of radiotherapy plus CTLA-4 blockade in lung cancer. Profiling relied on immunoSEQ multiplex PCR, and the TCRdb table lists in-frame clones only, not all of them. The profile shows roughly 42,000 clones, around 63% of them singletons. The sample in question was peripheral blood, obtained from a patient treated with radiotherapy plus ipilimumab. Every receptor here comes from a human donor with non-small cell lung cancer who had a partial response to radiotherapy plus ipilimumab.

The chain carries TRBV7-9 and TRBJ2-7, with TRBD1 as a possible D gene (6 bases). V was cut by 3 bases and J by 5 bases, with 14 bases left in between. The CDR3 consists of 14 residues. Germline assignment: CDR1 SEHNR and CDR2 FQNEAQ (reference sequence). CDR3 DNA sequence: TGTGCCAGCAGCTTCGTAACAGGGTTCGACGAGCAGTACTTC. Its translation is CASSFVTGFDEQYF.

The chain recombines TRBV6-1 with TRBJ1-5; 8 bases are shared with TRBD1. Germline loops: CDR1 MNHNS, CDR2 SASEGT. The ends lost 6 bases at V and 6 bases at J; junction bases unmatched: 4. The CDR3 consists of 13 residues. CDR3 bases: TGTGCCAGCAGGACAGGGGAAATTCAGCCCCAGCATTTT. Residues: CASRTGEIQPQHF.

CDR3 in amino acids: CASSPGTKNSNQPQHF. The DNA of the CDR3 is TGTGCCAGCAGCCCGGGGACAAAGAATAGCAATCAGCCCCAGCATTTT. The gene calls are TRBV7-8 and TRBJ1-5; TRBD1 might be the D (6 bases). Trimming left V 5 bases short and J 0 bases short, with 14 bases between. The CDR3 has 16 amino acids. Germline V gene data show CDR1 as SGHVS and CDR2 as FQNEAQ.

This clone ranks as medium-sized. The chain has TRBV25-1 and TRBJ2-1, with D tentatively TRBD2 (6 bases). This CDR3 spans 11 amino acids. CDR1 and CDR2 (germline): MGHDK, SYGVNS. V shed 10 bases and J shed 8 bases, with 12 bases lying between them. The CDR3 sequence is CATTPGDEQFF. The CDR3 nucleotides are TGTGCCACTACCCCGGGGGATGAGCAGTTCTTC.

The rearrangement links TRBV4-2 to TRBJ2-3, with 10 bases identical to TRBD2. Germline V gene data show CDR1 as LGHNA and CDR2 as YNFKEQ. V lost 0 bases, J lost 5 bases, and 5 bases stayed unmatched. The CDR3 has 16 residues. DNA of the CDR3: TGTGCCAGCAGCCAAGAGCCAGCGGGGGGGCGAGATACGCAGTATTTT. Amino acids: CASSQEPAGGRDTQYF.

V usage is TRBV7-2 and J usage is TRBJ2-7; the D gene is possibly TRBD1 (7 bases). Trimming took 6 bases from V and 3 from J, leaving 21 bases between them. Per germline, CDR1 SGHTA and CDR2 FQGNSA. CDR3 length: 16 amino acids. In DNA, the CDR3 is TGTGCCAGCAGTCTCCTCGACAGGGCGGGAAACTACGAGCAGTACTTC. It encodes CASSLLDRAGNYEQYF.

This clone was seen a few times. The chain employs TRBV2 and TRBJ1-1; 7 bases line up with TRBD1. V lost 4 bases and J lost 11; bases outside the gene matches: 7. The CDR3 is made up of 12 amino acids. Germline V CDR1 and CDR2: SNHLY, FYNNEI. For the CDR3, the DNA is TGTGCCAGCAGTGGGGACAGCCCTGGGGCTTTCTTT. It yields the protein CASSGDSPGAFF.

The chain couples TRBV7-8 to TRBJ2-3, with TRBD1 matching over 10 bases. CDR3 length: 18 amino acids. The V gene end was trimmed by 1 base and the J gene end by 1 base; junction bases not matched to a gene: 8. Germline loops: CDR1 SGHVS, CDR2 FQNEAQ. The CDR3 sequence is CASSLVGQGYLGTDTQYF. The CDR3 region has the DNA TGTGCCAGCAGCTTAGTGGGACAGGGGTACCTCGGCACAGATACGCAGTATTTT.

The chain has TRBV6-6 and TRBJ2-5, with 7 bases aligning to TRBD1. Germline V CDR1 and CDR2: MNHNY, SVGAGI (reference sequence). This CDR3 has 14 amino acids. V gave up 6 bases and J gave up 3 bases; unmatched junction bases: 7. The CDR3 DNA sequence: TGTGCCAGCAGCCCCCCCGGGACAGAAGAGACCCAGTACTTC. This translates into CASSPPGTEETQYF.

The chain has TRBV5-6 and TRBJ1-1, with a possible D match to TRBD1 (5 bases). The CDR3 runs 14 residues. Deletions cut 4 bases from V and 4 bases from J, with 14 bases between. Per germline, CDR1 SGHDT and CDR2 YYEEEE. In DNA, the CDR3 is TGTGCCAGCAGCCTGGGGGGAGATTCCACTGAAGCTTTCTTT. Amino acids: CASSLGGDSTEAFF.

The chain recombines TRBV27 with TRBJ2-3, with TRBD1 identical over 8 bases. Per germline, CDR1 MNHEY and CDR2 SMNVEV (reference sequence). The V gene end was trimmed by 6 bases and the J gene end by 9 bases; junction bases not matched to a gene: 20. The CDR3 is 17 residues long. The CDR3 nucleotides read TGTGCCAGCAGCCATTTCCTGGACAGGGCTACAGGGGCAACGCAGTATTTT. Protein product: CASSHFLDRATGATQYF.

This clone was counted a single time. The chain is built from TRBV29-1 and TRBJ1-3, with a tentative D call TRBD1 (5 bases). The CDR3 runs to 15 residues. V was shortened by 4 bases and J by 2 bases, with 15 bases between the two germline ends. Germline loops: CDR1 SQVTM, CDR2 ANQGSEA. CDR3 sequence reads: CSVAGAEGTGNTIYF. The CDR3 region has the DNA TGCAGCGTTGCTGGGGCCGAAGGGACTGGAAACACCATATATTTT.

The CDR3 here is CASSSGGPEAFF. DNA of the CDR3: TGTGCCAGCAGCTCGGGGGGGCCTGAAGCTTTCTTT. V is TRBV11-2 and J is TRBJ1-1; TRBD1 is a possible D gene (6 bases). From germline, CDR1 is SGHAT and CDR2 FQNNGV. CDR3 length: 12 residues. Trimming shortened V by 4 bases and J by 6 bases, and 9 bases separated the two germline ends.

The chain links TRBV15 to TRBJ2-6; possible D gene TRBD2, 5 bases. V lost 0 bases to trimming and J lost 0 bases, with 15 bases between them. Germline CDR1 and CDR2: LNHNV and YYDKDF (reference sequence). The CDR3 loop spans 19 amino acids. The CDR3 is CATSRDPSGAPSGANVLTF. The CDR3 nucleotides read TGTGCCACCAGCAGAGATCCCAGCGGAGCCCCCTCTGGGGCCAACGTCCTGACTTTC.